The next 23 T cell receptor beta chains were all read from a single sample in a study of blood T cell repertoires in COVID-19. Profiled with immunoSEQ multiplex PCR; TCRdb holds only in-frame clones, not every one. The table records a few hundred thousand clones, less than 90% of them present only once. The sequencing input was PBMCs or T cells enriched from blood (not recorded which). These receptors originate from a woman aged 55 to 70 who had recovered from COVID-19.

CDR3 nucleotide sequence: TGTGCCAGCAGTGTAGGGGGCGAATCACCCCTCCACTTT. Translating gives CASSVGGESPLHF. V gene TRBV28 combines with J gene TRBJ1-6, with 7 bases aligning to TRBD1. CDR1 and CDR2 (germline): MDHEN, SYDVKM. V shed 5 bases, J shed 10 bases, and the junction held 5 bases outside the gene matches. This CDR3 spans 13 amino acids. Filled out from reference TRBV28 and TRBJ1-6, the complete variable domain reads DVKVTQSSRYLVKRTGEKVFLECVQDMDHENMFWYRQDPGLGLRLIYFSYDVKMKEKGDIPEGYSVSREKKERFSLILESASTNQTSMYLCASSVGGESPLHFGNGTRLTVT.

This chain connects TRBV18 to TRBJ1-5; tentatively, D is TRBD1 (6 bases). CDR1 and CDR2 from the germline V gene are KGHSH and LQKENI. The V and J ends lost 2 bases and 7 bases respectively, with 18 bases between them. The CDR3 totals 16 residues. In nucleotides, the CDR3 is TGTGCCAGCTCACCAAATTCGGGGGGCCGCGGGCAGCCCCAGCATTTT. Translation: CASSPNSGGRGQPQHF.

CDR3 sequence reads: CASSFDRVTDTQYF. For the CDR3, the DNA is TGCGCCAGCAGCTTTGACAGGGTCACAGATACGCAGTATTTT. The chain links TRBV5-1 to TRBJ2-3, with 7 nucleotides matching TRBD1. The ends lost 2 bases at V and 2 bases at J; junction bases unmatched: 2. CDR3 length: 14 residues. Germline lookup yields CDR1 SGHRS and CDR2 YFSETQ.

The chain is built from TRBV30 and TRBJ1-1; no definite D call. V shed 4 bases and J shed 0 bases, with 12 bases lying between them. Germline V gene lookup returns CDR1 GTSNPN and CDR2 SVGIG (reference sequence). The CDR3 runs 14 residues. The CDR3 coding sequence is TGTGCCTGGAACCTGGGTCGGGTGAACACTGAAGCTTTCTTT. This translates into CAWNLGRVNTEAFF.

The chain has TRBV11-3 and TRBJ1-1; possible D gene TRBD1, 5 bases. CDR1 is SGHNT and CDR2 is YENEEA in the germline V gene. V lost 2 bases and J 0 bases, leaving 13 bases between the germline ends. The CDR3 extends over 16 amino acids. CDR3 DNA sequence: TGTGCCAGCAGCTTACTCGCGGGGGTGGTGAACACTGAAGCTTTCTTT. Its translation is CASSLLAGVVNTEAFF. The entire variable domain, with the rest obtained from reference TRBV11-3 and TRBJ1-1, is as follows: EAGVVQSPRYKIIEKKQPVAFWCNPISGHNTLYWYLQNLGQGPELLIRYENEEAVDDSQLPKDRFSAERLKGVDSTLKIQPAELGDSAVYLCASSLLAGVVNTEAFFGQGTRLTVV.

This clone appeared a few times. The rearrangement links TRBV11-3 to TRBJ2-3; the match to TRBD1 covers 9 bases. The CDR3 spans 14 residues. Trimming at V came to 7 bases and at J to 4 bases, leaving 6 bases not matched to a gene. Germline V gene data show CDR1 as SGHNT and CDR2 as YENEEA. The CDR3 region is CASNTGGKSDTQYF. CDR3 nucleotide sequence: TGTGCCAGCAACACAGGGGGCAAGTCAGATACGCAGTATTTT.

This sequence joins TRBV5-1 and TRBJ2-7; tentatively, D is TRBD1 (6 bases). Trimming pared 5 bases from V and 2 bases from J, leaving 8 bases between. Germline V gene data show CDR1 as SGHRS and CDR2 as YFSETQ. The CDR3 runs 12 residues. The CDR3 DNA is TGCGCCAGCAGTTACAGGGCCTACGAGCAGTACGTC. Protein: CASSYRAYEQYV.

CDR3 loop: CASSLGQAENTGELFF. The CDR3 DNA is TGTGCCAGCAGCTTAGGACAGGCAGAGAACACCGGGGAGCTGTTTTTT. V is TRBV7-6 and J is TRBJ2-2; maybe TRBD1 (6 bases). Germline loops: CDR1 SGHVS, CDR2 FNYEAQ. Deletions cut 1 base from V and 1 base from J, with 10 bases between. CDR3 length: 16 amino acids.

The chain carries TRBV5-6 and TRBJ2-5; D perhaps matches TRBD1 (6 bases). The length of the CDR3 is 17 residues. Germline values: CDR1 SGHDT, CDR2 YYEEEE. V was cut by 0 bases and J by 5 bases, with 20 bases left in between. DNA for the CDR3: TGTGCCAGCAGCTTGGATTTCAACACAGGGTTTGGGGAGACCCAGTACTTC. Protein product: CASSLDFNTGFGETQYF.

Worth noting for this clone: The sample carries other DNA sequences with the same CDR3. V and J are TRBV6-5 and TRBJ1-5; D possibly corresponds to TRBD1 (6 bases). V was shortened by 0 bases and J by 6 bases, with 12 bases between the two germline ends. CDR1 is MNHEY, CDR2 SVGAGI, per germline. The CDR3 runs to 15 residues. The CDR3 region is CASSYSGGGGQPQHF. CDR3 bases: TGTGCCAGCAGTTACTCGGGGGGAGGGGGTCAGCCCCAGCATTTT.

This rearrangement joins TRBV3-1 (or the pseudogene TRBV3-2) to TRBJ2-3, with 9 bases that match TRBD1. This CDR3 region has 14 residues. Trimming cost V 6 bases and J 4 bases; bases outside gene matches: 5. CDR1 and CDR2 from the germline V gene are LGHDT and YNNKEL (reference sequence). CDR3 sequence: CASSRTGEADTQYF. The CDR3 DNA follows: TGTGCCAGCAGTCGGACAGGGGAGGCAGATACGCAGTATTTT.

The chain links TRBV2 to TRBJ2-7; D is possibly TRBD1 (6 bases). Trimming left V 3 bases short and J 5 bases short, with 11 bases between. The CDR3 runs to 13 residues. Germline values: CDR1 SNHLY, CDR2 FYNNEI. CDR3 region: CASSDNRADEQYF. The DNA for the CDR3 is TGTGCCAGCAGTGATAACAGGGCGGACGAGCAGTACTTC.

V gene TRBV24-1 combines with J gene TRBJ2-7; TRBD1 might be the D (6 bases). In germline, CDR1 is KGHDR, CDR2 SFDVKD. The CDR3 is 15 amino acids. The germline V and J ends were trimmed by 1 base and 3 bases, with 12 bases remaining between them. The CDR3 is CATSDFKDRRYEQYF. The CDR3 bases are TGTGCCACCAGTGATTTTAAGGACAGACGCTACGAGCAGTACTTC.

The rearrangement uses TRBV2 and TRBJ2-7, with TRBD2 identical over 11 bases. Germline V lookup: CDR1 SNHLY, CDR2 FYNNEI. Losses at the gene ends were 4 bases for V and 4 bases for J; bases not matched to a gene: 3. The CDR3 loop spans 14 amino acids. For the CDR3, the DNA is TGTGCCAGCAGTGGGCCTAGCGGGGGGTACGAGCAGTACTTC. Its protein product is CASSGPSGGYEQYF.

This sequence joins TRBV18 and TRBJ1-2, with D hard to call. This CDR3 spans 13 amino acids. With 4 bases removed from V and 5 bases from J, the gap between germline ends came to 11 bases. Per the germline V gene, CDR1 is KGHSH and CDR2 is LQKENI. The CDR3 nucleotides read TGTGCCAGCTCACAAGAGGCTACTTATGGCTACACCTTC. Translated: CASSQEATYGYTF.

The CDR3 nucleotides read TGTGCCATCAGTGAGCTGCAAGAGACCCAGTACTTC. Its translation is CAISELQETQYF. The J gene is TRBJ2-5, the V gene TRBV10-3; D ambiguous. V lost 2 bases, J lost 2 bases, and 3 bases lay in between. Per germline, CDR1 ENHRY and CDR2 SYGVKD. The CDR3 has 12 amino acids.

The rearrangement joins TRBV7-9 to TRBJ1-6; D gene uncertain. The CDR3 loop spans 15 amino acids. CDR1 and CDR2 from the germline V gene are SEHNR and FQNEAQ (reference sequence). V dropped 2 bases and J dropped 0 bases, with 5 bases sitting between them. The CDR3 region is CASSLLSSYNSPLHF. The CDR3 DNA reads TGTGCCAGCAGCTTACTGAGCTCCTATAATTCACCCCTCCACTTT.

V is TRBV5-1 and J is TRBJ2-5, with D perhaps matching TRBD1 (8 bases). The V end lost 4 bases, the J end lost 2 bases, and 12 bases lay between the germline ends. CDR3 length: 14 residues. From germline, CDR1 is SGHRS and CDR2 YFSETQ. CDR3 nucleotides: TGCGCCAGCAGCCAACAGGGGGGGCAAGAGACCCAGTACTTC. It encodes CASSQQGGQETQYF.

The CDR3 DNA is TGTGCCAGCGTCCGGGGATTTGGGGTGAACACTGAAGCTTTCTTT. It yields the protein CASVRGFGVNTEAFF. This chain connects TRBV2 to TRBJ1-1; D gene unclear. V shed 8 bases and J shed 0 bases, with 16 bases lying between them. There are 15 residues in the CDR3. Germline loops: CDR1 SNHLY, CDR2 FYNNEI.

The V and J genes are TRBV19 and TRBJ1-5; the match to TRBD1 covers 8 bases. The ends lost 6 bases at V and 1 base at J; junction bases unmatched: 5. CDR1 is LNHDA, CDR2 SQIVND, per germline (reference sequence). The CDR3 runs 15 residues. In DNA form, the CDR3 reads TGTGCCAGTAGGGGGAGACAGGGGAGCAATCAGCCCCAGCATTTT. Translation: CASRGRQGSNQPQHF.

J is TRBJ1-5 and V is TRBV2, with 7 bases identical to TRBD1. CDR3 length: 14 residues. Germline V gene sequence: CDR1 SNHLY, CDR2 FYNNEI. V trimming: 6 bases; J trimming: 5 bases; junction bases outside the gene matches: 7. The CDR3 loop reads CASRPTGRDQPQHF. The CDR3 DNA follows: TGTGCCAGCAGACCGACAGGGCGTGATCAGCCCCAGCATTTT.

The rearrangement links TRBV7-2 to TRBJ2-7; D is unresolved. Between the trimmed V and J ends, which lost 2 bases and 0 bases, there was a span of 5 bases. This CDR3 region has 13 residues. The germline V gene has CDR1 SGHTA and CDR2 FQGNSA. CDR3: CASSLSISYEQYF. The CDR3 DNA is TGTGCCAGCAGCTTAAGCATCTCCTACGAGCAGTACTTC.

The rearrangement joins TRBV3-1 (or the pseudogene TRBV3-2) to TRBJ1-2; 8 positions match TRBD1. The CDR3 runs to 16 residues. Losses at the gene ends were 3 bases for V and 7 bases for J; bases not matched to a gene: 13. The V gene's germline CDR1 is LGHDT and CDR2 YNNKEL (reference sequence). As DNA, the CDR3 is TGTGCCAGCAGCCACCAGAGACAGGGGCCGTCGTCTGGCTACACCTTC. Residues: CASSHQRQGPSSGYTF.